The clone carrying this TCR beta chain has only a few counts. Its target is unknown. The CDR3 has 15 residues. J lost 6 bases, V lost 5 bases, and 6 bases had no gene match. Germline assignment: CDR1 MNHNY and CDR2 SVGAGI (reference sequence). A mixed TRB-A/B primer pool amplified rearranged TRB by multiplex touch-down PCR. TCRdb reanalysed the multiplex PCR reads using MiXCR and keeps one entry per CDR3 protein. The sample has some 19,000 distinct CDR3 sequences; 30% to 45% are singletons. TCR beta rearrangements were amplified from peripheral blood genomic DNA. This sample is part of a study of T cell repertoires in aging, cancer and after chemotherapy. Across the whole study: Glioblastoma patients receiving temozolomide-based therapy gave paired samples before and after chemotherapy. The whole study produced a dataset of millions of TCR reads. Study results and caveats: Median generation probability rose over the chemotherapy interval in each cancer cohort, suggesting rebound thymic output. Age-matched healthy donors had significantly more diverse, less clonal blood TCR repertoires than untreated cancer patients.

The chain links TRBV6-6 to TRBJ2-2, with 10 bases lining up with TRBD2. This TCR was sampled from a human donor with a solid tumor. Sample: blood. The CDR3 sequence: CASSLAGEGAGELFF. The DNA of the CDR3 is TGTGCCAGCAGTCTAGCGGGAGAGGGGGCCGGGGAGCTGTTTTTT.